What follows describes a single T cell receptor beta chain. This sample is drawn from a study of blood T cell repertoires in COVID-19. In the study overall: Spain, Italy and the United States supplied samples that represented acute and convalescent COVID-19. Sample material is recorded as cDNA or gDNA derived from T cells, B-cell-depleted T cells, or PBMCs.

In the authors' methods: Amplification from reference gene primers served as the basis for estimated nucleated cell counts. The data were produced by immunoSEQ multiplex PCR, yet TCRdb's version contains in-frame clones alone and is incomplete. V and J calls and clone size are copied from that table; D and trimming were computed from the DNA. The sample has 97,000 or so clones; roughly 87% are singletons. This CDR3 region has 14 residues. Between the trimmed V and J ends, which lost 4 bases and 0 bases, there was a span of 6 bases. CDR1 MGHRA and CDR2 YSYEKL come from the germline V gene. Specimen: peripheral blood. The V and J genes are TRBV4-1 and TRBJ1-4; D perhaps matches TRBD1 (5 bases). This receptor was identified in a man aged 50-60 years with active COVID-19. The CDR3: CASSPTATNEKLFF. For the CDR3, the DNA is TGCGCCAGCAGCCCGACAGCAACTAATGAAAAACTGTTTTTT.